These T cell receptor beta chains were read from a single sample in a study of CD8 T cells in Susac syndrome. MiXCR was run by TCRdb on the immunoSEQ multiplex PCR reads, yielding one entry per CDR3 protein. Here the sample spans some 260,000 distinct CDR3 sequences, roughly 85% being singletons. The sample was CD8+ T cells from PBMCs. Every receptor here comes from a human donor with multiple sclerosis. Each CDR3 is given with its conserved first and last residue. Fields, in order: D gene, J gene, clone size, V gene, CDR3 protein, CDR3 DNA. D genes are given only for firm matches. Some rows have no size entry. The others give once, few or many, or a class for an expanded clone.

TRBD2	TRBJ2-1	.	TRBV27	CASSYPLGAGGRNEQFF	TGTGCCAGCAGTTATCCCTTGGGAGCGGGGGGTAGGAATGAGCAGTTCTTC
.	TRBJ2-6	once	TRBV19	CATSWTGSGANVLTF	TGTGCCACCTCTTGGACGGGCTCTGGGGCCAACGTCCTGACTTTC
TRBD1	TRBJ2-3	.	TRBV28	CASSGTEFTDTQYF	TGTGCCAGCAGTGGGACAGAATTCACAGATACGCAGTATTTT
.	TRBJ2-3	.	TRBV12-3/TRBV12-4	CASSFGPDTRYF	TGTGCCAGCAGTTTTGGGCCAGATACGCGGTATTTT
.	TRBJ2-1	few	TRBV6-5	CASSYGLGSYNEQFF	TGTGCCAGCAGTTATGGGCTGGGCTCCTACAATGAGCAGTTCTTC
TRBD1	TRBJ1-5	few	TRBV5-6	CASSRGQGGQPQHF	TGTGCCAGCAGCCGGGGACAGGGGGGACAGCCCCAGCATTTT
.	TRBJ1-1	.	TRBV20-1	CSATGPEDTEAFF	TGCAGTGCCACGGGGCCGGAGGACACTGAAGCTTTCTTT
TRBD2	TRBJ2-3	.	TRBV7-3	CASSSFAGGSDTQYF	TGTGCCAGCAGCTCATTTGCGGGAGGTTCAGATACGCAGTATTTT
TRBD2	TRBJ2-7	.	TRBV6-5	CASSLGTSGSREQYF	TGTGCCAGCAGCCTAGGGACTAGCGGGAGTCGCGAGCAGTACTTC
.	TRBJ2-1	.	TRBV5-4	CASSSQTPIYNEQFF	TGTGCCAGCAGCTCTCAGACACCGATCTACAATGAGCAGTTCTTC
.	TRBJ2-1	.	TRBV9	CASSVGDSANNEQFF	TGTGCCAGCAGCGTAGGGGATAGTGCGAACAATGAGCAGTTCTTC
.	TRBJ2-2	.	TRBV30	CAWYREDRELFF	TGTGCCTGGTACAGGGAGGACCGCGAGCTGTTTTTT
.	TRBJ2-1	once	TRBV27	CASSWKGPYYNEQFF	TGTGCCAGCAGTTGGAAGGGCCCCTACTACAATGAGCAGTTCTTC
.	TRBJ1-6	.	TRBV28	CASNLQSERSPLHF	TGTGCCAGCAACTTACAGAGCGAGAGATCACCCCTCCACTTT
.	TRBJ2-1	.	TRBV3-1	CASSHRGSSRIFDEQFF	TGTGCCAGCAGCCACCGGGGGAGTTCTCGGATTTTCGATGAGCAGTTCTTC
.	TRBJ2-5	.	TRBV4-2	CASSQVAHPQETQYF	TGTGCCAGCAGCCAAGTTGCGCATCCCCAAGAGACCCAGTACTTC
.	TRBJ1-2	.	TRBV10-3	CATGNGGGRGEYGYTF	TGTGCCACCGGAAACGGAGGCGGCAGGGGAGAATATGGCTACACCTTC
.	TRBJ2-1	.	TRBV7-8	CASSLVRDLGHEVDEQFF	TGTGCCAGCAGCTTAGTGCGGGACCTCGGGCACGAGGTGGATGAGCAGTTCTTC
TRBD2	TRBJ2-3	.	TRBV7-6	CASSLLTSGAADTQYF	TGTGCCAGCAGCCTGTTGACTAGCGGGGCCGCAGATACGCAGTATTTT
TRBD2	TRBJ2-5	.	TRBV7-9	CASSSRTSGRGGLETQYF	TGTGCCAGCAGCAGCCGGACTAGCGGGAGAGGGGGCCTAGAGACCCAGTACTTC
TRBD1	TRBJ2-2	.	TRBV9	CASSEPGQGGTGELFF	TGTGCCAGCAGCGAACCGGGACAGGGGGGTACCGGGGAGCTGTTTTTT
.	TRBJ1-3	.	TRBV30	CAWSADSSSGNTIYF	TGTGCCTGGAGTGCGGACAGCTCCTCTGGAAACACCATATATTTT
TRBD2	TRBJ2-1	.	TRBV30	CAWKVREGHNEQFF	TGTGCCTGGAAGGTGCGGGAGGGCCACAATGAGCAGTTCTTC
.	TRBJ2-7	.	TRBV6-1	CAIQPVAGEDYEQYF	TGTGCCATTCAACCAGTGGCAGGGGAGGACTACGAGCAGTACTTC
.	TRBJ2-7	.	TRBV13	CASSTRRGSYEQYF	TGTGCCAGCAGCACCCGACGGGGGTCGTACGAGCAGTACTTC
TRBD2	TRBJ2-1	.	TRBV6-2/TRBV6-3	CASSYRTSGRDNEQFF	TGTGCCAGCAGTTACCGGACTAGCGGGAGGGACAATGAGCAGTTCTTC
.	TRBJ2-7	.	TRBV9	CASSVEEGSYEQYF	TGTGCCAGCAGCGTAGAAGAGGGCTCCTACGAGCAGTACTTC
.	TRBJ1-5	.	TRBV2	CASSRKYQPQHF	TGTGCCAGCAGCAGAAAATATCAGCCCCAGCATTTT
.	TRBJ2-1	.	TRBV3-1	CASSQDWDNEQFF	TGTGCCAGCAGCCAAGATTGGGATAATGAGCAGTTCTTC
.	TRBJ2-3	.	TRBV29-1	CSGRDSITDTQYF	TGCAGCGGGAGGGACAGCATCACAGATACGCAGTATTTT
TRBD2	TRBJ2-7	few	TRBV6-1	CATFGGTDQPYEQYF	TGTGCCACCTTCGGGGGGACGGATCAACCCTACGAGCAGTACTTC
.	TRBJ2-2	.	TRBV25-1	CASSRMGGWELFF	TGTGCCAGCAGTCGAATGGGGGGTTGGGAGCTGTTTTTT
TRBD1	TRBJ2-2	.	TRBV28	CASSPRRTGALNTGELFF	TGTGCCAGCAGTCCTCGGCGGACAGGGGCGTTGAACACCGGGGAGCTGTTTTTT
.	TRBJ2-1	.	TRBV5-1	CASSRGGPATVPYNEQFF	TGCGCCAGCAGTCGAGGGGGTCCTGCCACCGTGCCTTACAATGAGCAGTTCTTC
TRBD2	TRBJ2-7	.	TRBV29-1	CSVFFAGGQYEQYF	TGCAGCGTCTTCTTTGCGGGAGGTCAGTACGAGCAGTACTTC
TRBD1	TRBJ2-7	.	TRBV9	CASSPTGQALYEQYF	TGTGCCAGCAGCCCAACGGGACAGGCCCTATACGAGCAGTACTTC
TRBD2	TRBJ2-5	.	TRBV10-3	CAISESRGLAEETQYF	TGTGCCATCAGTGAGTCACGGGGACTAGCGGAAGAGACCCAGTACTTC
TRBD1	TRBJ1-4	.	TRBV14	CASSQESGDRAFVEKLFF	TGTGCCAGCAGCCAAGAATCTGGAGACAGGGCTTTTGTTGAAAAACTGTTTTTT
TRBD2	TRBJ2-7	few	TRBV6-5	CASSYSGLPGDEQYF	TGTGCCAGCAGTTACTCGGGACTACCCGGGGACGAGCAGTACTTC
.	TRBJ2-1	.	TRBV7-6	CASSLASPRTSSYNEQFF	TGTGCCAGCAGCTTAGCGTCTCCGCGTACGAGCTCCTACAATGAGCAGTTCTTC
.	TRBJ1-1	.	TRBV19	CASSTGTMNTEAFF	TGTGCCAGTAGTACAGGGACCATGAACACTGAAGCTTTCTTT
TRBD1	TRBJ2-5	once	TRBV7-9	CASSSPDRAKTQYF	TGTGCCAGCAGCTCCCCGGACAGGGCCAAGACCCAGTACTTC
.	TRBJ2-1	.	TRBV2	CASYDVYNEQFF	TGTGCCAGCTACGATGTATACAATGAGCAGTTCTTC
.	TRBJ2-7	.	TRBV7-8	CASRNIPGTPEQYF	TGTGCCAGCAGAAACATTCCCGGGACCCCGGAGCAGTACTTC
.	TRBJ1-2	once	TRBV20-1	CSALGGGIYGYTF	TGCAGTGCACTAGGTGGCGGTATCTATGGCTACACCTTC
.	TRBJ2-2	.	TRBV23-1	CASTYRILIYTGELFF	TGCGCCAGCACTTACAGAATCCTAATTTACACCGGGGAGCTGTTTTTT
TRBD2	TRBJ2-3	once	TRBV19	CASSVTSGMVDTQYF	TGTGCCAGTAGTGTTACTAGCGGGATGGTCGATACGCAGTATTTT
.	TRBJ2-2	.	TRBV21-1	CASSGGTSGMNTGELFF	TGTGCCAGCAGCGGGGGGACTAGCGGGATGAACACCGGGGAGCTGTTTTTT